This T cell receptor beta chain was identified in a study of cytomegalovirus exposure and HLA in healthy donors. The PCR was carried out with 60 Vbeta primers and 13 Jbeta primers. Some clones are missing from TCRdb's copy, which holds only in-frame ones; the method was immunoSEQ multiplex PCR. This sample has more than 150,000 clones, with roughly 75% found just once. This CDR3 contains 13 residues. Trimming left V 1 base short and J 8 bases short, with 10 bases between. The germline CDR1 and CDR2 sequences are SGHRS and YFSETQ. V gene TRBV5-1 combines with J gene TRBJ2-1, with D uncertain. The sample consisted of PBMCs. This TCR derives from a woman aged 25 to 39 in good health and CMV-seronegative. CDR3 loop: CASSLLRFDEQFF. CDR3 in DNA: TGCGCCAGCAGCTTGTTACGGTTCGATGAGCAGTTCTTC.